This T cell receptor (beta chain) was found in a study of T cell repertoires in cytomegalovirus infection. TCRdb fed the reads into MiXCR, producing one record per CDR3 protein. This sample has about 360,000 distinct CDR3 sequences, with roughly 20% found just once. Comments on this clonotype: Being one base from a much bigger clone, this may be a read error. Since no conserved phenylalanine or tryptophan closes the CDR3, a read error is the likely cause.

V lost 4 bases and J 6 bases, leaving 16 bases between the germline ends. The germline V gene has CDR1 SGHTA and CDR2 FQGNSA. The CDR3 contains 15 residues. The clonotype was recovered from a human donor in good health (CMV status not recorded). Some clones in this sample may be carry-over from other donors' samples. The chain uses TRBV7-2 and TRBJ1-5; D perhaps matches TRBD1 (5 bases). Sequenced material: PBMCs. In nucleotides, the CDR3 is TGTGCCAGCAGCTCCAGACACGGGGGAGGTCAGCCCCAGCATTAT. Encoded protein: CASSSRHGGGQPQHY.